Below are 13 T cell receptor beta chains sequenced from a single sample in a study of T-cell memory formation after mild COVID-19 (dated by TCRdb to the early 2020s). The library relied on 5' RACE. Sequencing relied on an Illumina NovaSeq 6000. Clones were called with MiXCR by TCRdb after fastp trimmed the public reads at Q25, and only in-frame beta chains were retained. Rows are combined by CDR3 protein, so each entry shows the most common genes and DNA. Present in this sample are about 560,000 distinct CDR3 sequences, about 18% of which were seen just once. Clones ranked in the top ten supply about 7.5% of the sample. The sample was PBMCs or a T cell subset sorted from them (not recorded which). All receptors derive from an adult woman who had mild COVID-19 (a few samples of this study predate the infection). The sample titles of this study are shuffled in the database, so cell type and time point are left out; the donor was told from shared clones.

The chain combines TRBV14 with TRBJ2-7; D is unresolved. Germline assignment: CDR1 SGHDN and CDR2 FVKESK. V shed 0 bases and J shed 6 bases, with 12 bases lying between them. The CDR3 runs to 14 residues. CDR3 protein: CASSQEVGTAEQYF. In DNA form, the CDR3 reads TGTGCCAGCAGCCAAGAGGTTGGCACAGCCGAGCAGTACTTC.

This clonotype was counted a few times. This rearrangement joins TRBV12-3 or TRBV12-4 to TRBJ1-1; tentative D call: TRBD1 (5 bases). The CDR3 is made up of 16 amino acids. V lost 3 bases and J lost 4, with 18 bases in between. CDR3 DNA sequence: TGTGCCAGCAGTTTTACCCGGGGGGGATCGGGCACTGAAGCTTTCTTT. Protein sequence: CASSFTRGGSGTEAFF.

In this sample, this clonotype turned up a few times. The gene calls are TRBV20-1 and TRBJ2-5; 8 positions agree with TRBD2. This CDR3 has 17 residues. V trimming: 4 bases; J trimming: 2 bases; junction bases outside the gene matches: 15. Germline CDR1 and CDR2: DFQATT and SNEGSKA (reference sequence). CDR3 sequence (DNA): TGCAGTGCTACCCTTCCGGGACTAGAGGGCCTTCAAGAGACCCAGTACTTC. Encoded protein: CSATLPGLEGLQETQYF.

This clonotype was counted between two and nine times. This chain connects TRBV9 to TRBJ1-1; perhaps TRBD1 as D (5 bases). Germline values: CDR1 SGDLS, CDR2 YYNGEE. The germline V and J ends were trimmed by 3 bases and 2 bases, with 11 bases remaining between them. The CDR3 is 14 residues long. CDR3: CASSAAQGNTEAFF. The CDR3 DNA follows: TGTGCCAGCAGCGCTGCCCAGGGTAACACTGAAGCTTTCTTT.

The J gene is TRBJ2-7, the V gene TRBV4-2; 8 bases match TRBD2. CDR1 LGHNA and CDR2 YNFKEQ come from the germline V gene. The CDR3 sequence is 15 residues long. V was pared by 3 bases and J by 2 bases, with 6 bases of the junction left unmatched. CDR3: CASSHSGTRTYEQYF. CDR3 DNA sequence: TGTGCCAGCAGCCACTCCGGGACTAGGACCTACGAGCAGTACTTC.

This clonotype came up a few times. The rearrangement joins TRBV20-1 to TRBJ1-5; 7 bases align to TRBD1. The trim removed 6 bases at V and 2 bases at J, leaving 13 bases unmatched. CDR1 is DFQATT and CDR2 is SNEGSKA in the germline V gene (reference sequence). The CDR3 runs to 16 residues. CDR3 bases: TGCAGTGCCCCAGGTGGGGGTACAGGGGGCAATCAGCCCCAGCATTTT. Protein sequence: CSAPGGGTGGNQPQHF.

This chain connects TRBV9 to TRBJ2-1; the D gene is possibly TRBD1 (6 bases). Germline CDR1 reads SGDLS; CDR2 reads YYNGEE. V was clipped by 1 base and J by 4 bases, with 12 bases between them. CDR3 length: 15 residues. CDR3: CASSVSQGSYNEQFF. For the CDR3, the DNA is TGTGCCAGCAGCGTAAGTCAGGGGTCTTACAATGAGCAGTTCTTC. Full variable domain (remainder filled in from reference TRBV9 and TRBJ2-1): DSGVTQTPKHLITATGQRVTLRCSPRSGDLSVYWYQQSLDQGLQFLIQYYNGEERAKGNILERFSAQQFPDLHSELNLSSLELGDSALYFCASSVSQGSYNEQFFGPGTRLTVL.

This clonotype was seen ten or more times. The chain combines TRBV5-6 with TRBJ2-1; TRBD2 matches at 7 bases. J gave up 4 bases and V 0 bases, and 4 bases lay outside the gene matches. The CDR3 totals 15 residues. Germline lookup yields CDR1 SGHDT and CDR2 YYEEEE. The CDR3 nucleotides are TGTGCCAGCAGCTTGGCTAGCGGCCATTACAATGAGCAGTTCTTC. Its protein is CASSLASGHYNEQFF.

This rearrangement joins TRBV3-1 to TRBJ2-7, with D perhaps TRBD2 (6 bases). Germline lookup yields CDR1 LGHDT and CDR2 YNNKEL (reference sequence). The CDR3 sequence is 17 residues long. Trimming stripped 1 base from V and 4 bases from J, with 20 bases between. The CDR3 coding sequence is TGTGCCAGCAGCCAAGTGCACCTCCTGTGGGGGGAGTACGAGCAGTACTTC. Translated, it gives CASSQVHLLWGEYEQYF.

This clonotype showed up just a few times. The rearrangement uses TRBV6-5 and TRBJ2-3; TRBD2 aligns across 8 bases. From germline, CDR1 is MNHEY and CDR2 SVGAGI. V dropped 0 bases and J dropped 4; count of bases not matched to a gene: 3. There are 15 residues in the CDR3. This CDR3 reads CASSYSDSGADTQYF. In nucleotides, the CDR3 is TGTGCCAGCAGTTACTCGGATAGCGGGGCAGATACGCAGTATTTT.

V and J are TRBV12-3 or TRBV12-4 and TRBJ2-2, with D perhaps being TRBD1 or TRBD2 (6 bases each). The CDR3 covers 16 residues. V was trimmed by 3 bases and J by 2 bases, leaving 13 bases between them. Here the CDR3 DNA reads TGTGCCAGCAGTTTCGGGGGCCGGTTAAACACCGGGGAGCTGTTTTTT. This encodes CASSFGGRLNTGELFF.

This clonotype was detected a few times. The J gene is TRBJ2-1, the V gene TRBV27; no reliable D call. Trimming removed 8 bases at V and 0 bases at J, with 14 bases between. This CDR3 has 15 amino acids. CDR1 and CDR2 (germline): MNHEY, SMNVEV (reference sequence). CDR3 DNA sequence: TGTGCCAGCGGAGACTTAGTGAGCTCCTACAATGAGCAGTTCTTC. This translates into CASGDLVSSYNEQFF.

This clonotype was recorded at least ten times. The CDR3 sequence: CASDQGLRISYEQYF. The DNA for the CDR3 is TGCGCCAGTGATCAGGGACTTCGTATCTCCTACGAGCAGTACTTC. The chain uses TRBV5-1 and TRBJ2-7, with D possibly TRBD2 on 6 matching bases. Trimming shortened V by 8 bases and J by 0 bases, and 18 bases separated the two germline ends. The CDR3 has 15 residues. Germline CDR1 SGHRS, CDR2 YFSETQ.